This T cell receptor (beta chain) is from a study of cytomegalovirus exposure and HLA in healthy donors. Study information: Caucasian-associated ancestry cluster membership applied to about 77% of around 400 genotyped donors.

Study outcomes and limitations: Despite most TCR sequences being rare, some public TCRs occurred in many donors. Overall, roughly 170 TCR beta chains were annotated as cytomegalovirus-associated.

With respect to this clone: Its target is not known.

PCR primers comprised 60 Vbeta and 13 Jbeta primers. Only in-frame clones appear in the TCRdb table, and some are missing; sequencing was by immunoSEQ multiplex PCR. The repertoire consists of roughly 150,000 clones, with approximately 63% occurring once and the leading ten covering roughly 2%. V was clipped by 1 base and J by 5 bases; unmatched bases: 7. The CDR3 is 17 amino acids. CDR1 and CDR2 (germline): KGHSH, LQKENI. The TCR originated in a woman aged 60-75 years in good health and CMV-seropositive. V gene TRBV18 combines with J gene TRBJ2-3; 12 bases are a match to TRBD2. Sequenced: PBMCs. Here the CDR3 DNA reads TGTGCCAGCTCACCACTCGGACTAGCGGGACAAGGAGATACGCAGTATTTT. Its translation: CASSPLGLAGQGDTQYF.